The present T cell receptor (beta chain) was sequenced within a study of cytomegalovirus exposure and HLA in healthy donors. The donors (healthy individuals) were bone marrow donors. PCR was performed using 60 Vbeta and 13 Jbeta primers. As handled by the study authors: Per a later analysis, the number of unique TCR beta chains was roughly 80 million, of which 10 million to 11 million were shared. Data came from immunoSEQ multiplex PCR; TCRdb stores just in-frame clones and leaves some out. V, J and clone size were drawn from that table, and D and trimming were deduced from the DNA. This table holds 150,000 or so clones, about three quarters found once. This clone was found a few times. Antigen unknown. General study results and limits: V- and J-gene trimming in TCR beta was tied to a missense DCLRE1C variant by an analysis performed later.

With 1 base clipped from V and 7 bases from J, the junction kept 3 bases outside the gene matches. CDR3 size: 16 residues. The V gene's germline CDR1 is SGHAT and CDR2 FQNNGV. This receptor was taken from a female donor in good health and CMV-seronegative. The V gene is TRBV11-2, the J gene TRBJ2-1; 14 nucleotides align to TRBD2. Specimen: PBMCs. CDR3 DNA sequence: TGTGCCAGCAGCTTAGGGACTAGCGGGGGGTATAATGAGCAGTTCTTC. This codes for CASSLGTSGGYNEQFF.